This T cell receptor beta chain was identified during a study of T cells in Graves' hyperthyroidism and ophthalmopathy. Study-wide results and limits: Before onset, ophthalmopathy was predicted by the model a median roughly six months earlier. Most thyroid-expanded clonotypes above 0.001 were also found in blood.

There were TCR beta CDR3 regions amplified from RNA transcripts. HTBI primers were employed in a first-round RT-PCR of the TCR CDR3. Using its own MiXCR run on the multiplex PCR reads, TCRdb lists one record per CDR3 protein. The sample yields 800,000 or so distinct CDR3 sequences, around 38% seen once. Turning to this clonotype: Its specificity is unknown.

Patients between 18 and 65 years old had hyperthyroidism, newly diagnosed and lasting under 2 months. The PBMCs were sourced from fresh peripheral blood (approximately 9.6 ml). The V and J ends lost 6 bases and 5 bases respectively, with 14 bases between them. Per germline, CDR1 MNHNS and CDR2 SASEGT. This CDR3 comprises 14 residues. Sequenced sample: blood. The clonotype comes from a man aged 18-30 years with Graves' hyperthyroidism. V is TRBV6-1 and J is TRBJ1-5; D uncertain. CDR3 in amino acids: CASSQGQLDQPQHF. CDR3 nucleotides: TGTGCCAGCAGCCAAGGGCAGCTTGATCAGCCCCAGCATTTT.